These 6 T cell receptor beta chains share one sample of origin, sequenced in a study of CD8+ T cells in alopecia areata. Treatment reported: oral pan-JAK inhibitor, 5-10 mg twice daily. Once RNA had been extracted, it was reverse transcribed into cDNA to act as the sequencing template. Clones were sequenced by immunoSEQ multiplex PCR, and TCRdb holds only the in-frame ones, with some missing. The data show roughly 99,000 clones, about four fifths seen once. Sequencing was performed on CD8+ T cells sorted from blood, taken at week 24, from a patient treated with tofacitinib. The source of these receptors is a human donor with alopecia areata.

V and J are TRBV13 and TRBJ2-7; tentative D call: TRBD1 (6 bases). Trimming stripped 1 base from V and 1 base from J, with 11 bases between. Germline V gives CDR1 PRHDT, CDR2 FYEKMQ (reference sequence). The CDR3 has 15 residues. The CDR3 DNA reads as TGTGCCAGCAGCTTAGAACCTGGGACATCCTACGAGCAGTACTTC. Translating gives CASSLEPGTSYEQYF. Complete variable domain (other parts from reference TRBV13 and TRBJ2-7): AAGVIQSPRHLIKEKRETATLKCYPIPRHDTVYWYQQGPGQDPQFLISFYEKMQSDKGSIPDRFSAQQFSDYHSELNMSSLELGDSALYFCASSLEPGTSYEQYFGPGTRLTVT.

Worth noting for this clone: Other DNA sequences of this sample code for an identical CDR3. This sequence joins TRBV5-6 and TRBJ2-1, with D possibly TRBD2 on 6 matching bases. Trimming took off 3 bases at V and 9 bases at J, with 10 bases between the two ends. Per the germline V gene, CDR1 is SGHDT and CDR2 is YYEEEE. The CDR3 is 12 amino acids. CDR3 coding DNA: TGTGCCAGCAGCTCGGGACTTGTTGAGCAGTTCTTC. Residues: CASSSGLVEQFF.

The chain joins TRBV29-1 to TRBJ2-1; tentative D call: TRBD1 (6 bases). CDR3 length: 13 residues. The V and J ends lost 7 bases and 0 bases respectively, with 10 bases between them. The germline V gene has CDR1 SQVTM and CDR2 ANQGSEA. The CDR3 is CSGQQGSYNEQFF. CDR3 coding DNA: TGCAGCGGACAACAGGGCTCCTACAATGAGCAGTTCTTC.

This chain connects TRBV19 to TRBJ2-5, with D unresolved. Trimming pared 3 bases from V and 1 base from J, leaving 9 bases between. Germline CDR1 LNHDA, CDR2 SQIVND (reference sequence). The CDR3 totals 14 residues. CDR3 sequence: CASSIGQIQETQYF. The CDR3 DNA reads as TGTGCCAGTAGTATCGGGCAGATCCAAGAGACCCAGTACTTC. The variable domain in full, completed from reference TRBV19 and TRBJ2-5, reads DGGITQSPKYLFRKEGQNVTLSCEQNLNHDAMYWYRQDPGQGLRLIYYSQIVNDFQKGDIAEGYSVSREKKESFPLTVTSAQKNPTAFYLCASSIGQIQETQYFGPGTRLLVL.

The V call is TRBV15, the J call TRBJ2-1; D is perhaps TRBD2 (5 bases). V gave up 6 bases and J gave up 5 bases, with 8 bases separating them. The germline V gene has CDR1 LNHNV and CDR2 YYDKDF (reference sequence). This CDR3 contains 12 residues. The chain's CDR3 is CATRASNNEQFF. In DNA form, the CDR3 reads TGTGCCACCAGGGCTAGCAACAATGAGCAGTTCTTC.

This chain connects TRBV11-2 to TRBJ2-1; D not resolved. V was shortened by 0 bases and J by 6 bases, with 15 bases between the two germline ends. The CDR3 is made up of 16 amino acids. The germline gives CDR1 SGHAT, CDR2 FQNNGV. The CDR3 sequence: CASSLDFFGSANEQFF. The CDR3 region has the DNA TGTGCCAGCAGCTTAGATTTTTTTGGCTCTGCCAATGAGCAGTTCTTC.